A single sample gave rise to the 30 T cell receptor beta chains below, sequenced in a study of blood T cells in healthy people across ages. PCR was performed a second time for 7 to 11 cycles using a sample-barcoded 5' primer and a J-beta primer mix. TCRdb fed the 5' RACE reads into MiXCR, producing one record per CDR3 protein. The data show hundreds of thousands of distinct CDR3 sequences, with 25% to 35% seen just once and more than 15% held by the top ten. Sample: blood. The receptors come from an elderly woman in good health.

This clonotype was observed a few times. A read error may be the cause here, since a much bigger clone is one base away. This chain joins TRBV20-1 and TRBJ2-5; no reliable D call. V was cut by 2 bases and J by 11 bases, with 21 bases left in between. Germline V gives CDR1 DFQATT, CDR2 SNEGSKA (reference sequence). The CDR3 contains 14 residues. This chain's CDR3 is CSARSRISYNEQYF. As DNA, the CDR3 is TGCAGTGCTAGAAGTCGGATAAGCTACAATGAGCAGTACTTC.

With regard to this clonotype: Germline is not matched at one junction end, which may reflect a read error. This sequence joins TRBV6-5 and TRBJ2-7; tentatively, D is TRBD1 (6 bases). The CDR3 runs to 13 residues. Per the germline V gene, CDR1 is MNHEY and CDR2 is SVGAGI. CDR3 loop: CANSYGDRYEQYF. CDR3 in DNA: TGTGCCAACAGTTACGGCGACAGGTACGAGCAGTACTTC.

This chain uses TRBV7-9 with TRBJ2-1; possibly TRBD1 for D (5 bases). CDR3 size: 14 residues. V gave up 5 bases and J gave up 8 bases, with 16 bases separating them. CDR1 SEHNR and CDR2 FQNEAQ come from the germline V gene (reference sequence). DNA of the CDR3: TGTGCCAGCAGCGTAGACAGCTTTTTCGATGAGCAGTTCTTC. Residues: CASSVDSFFDEQFF. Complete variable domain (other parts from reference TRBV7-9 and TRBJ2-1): DTGVSQNPRHKITKRGQNVTFRCDPISEHNRLYWYRQTLGQGPEFLTYFQNEAQLEKSRLLSDRFSAERPKGSFSTLEIQRTEQGDSAMYLCASSVDSFFDEQFFGPGTRLTVL.

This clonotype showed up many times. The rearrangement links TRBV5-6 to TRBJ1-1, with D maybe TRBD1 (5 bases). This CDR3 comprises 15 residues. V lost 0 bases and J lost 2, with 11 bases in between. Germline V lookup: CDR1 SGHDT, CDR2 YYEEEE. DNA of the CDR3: TGTGCCAGCAGCTTGGTAGGGACGGGAAACACTGAAGCTTTCTTT. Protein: CASSLVGTGNTEAFF.

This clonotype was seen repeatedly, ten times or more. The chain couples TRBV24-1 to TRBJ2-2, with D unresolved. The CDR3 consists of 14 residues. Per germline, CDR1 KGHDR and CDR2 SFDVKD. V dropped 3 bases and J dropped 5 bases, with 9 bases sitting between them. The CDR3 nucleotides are TGTGCCACCAGTGATCCCTTACAAACCGGGGAGCTGTTTTTT. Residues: CATSDPLQTGELFF.

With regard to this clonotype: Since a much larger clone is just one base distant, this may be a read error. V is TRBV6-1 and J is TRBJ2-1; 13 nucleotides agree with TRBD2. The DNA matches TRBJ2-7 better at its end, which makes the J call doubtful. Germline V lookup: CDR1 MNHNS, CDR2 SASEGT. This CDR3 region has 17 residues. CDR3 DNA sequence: TGTGCCAGCAGCAGGGGACTAGCGGGGAGATCCTACAATGAGCAGTACTTC. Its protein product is CASSRGLAGRSYNEQYF.

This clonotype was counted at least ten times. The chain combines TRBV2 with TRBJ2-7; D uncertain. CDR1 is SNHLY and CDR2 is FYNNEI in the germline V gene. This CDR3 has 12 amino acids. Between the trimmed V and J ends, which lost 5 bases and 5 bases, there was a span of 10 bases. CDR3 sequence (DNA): TGTGCCAGCAGTTGGGGTGGGAACGAGCAGTACTTC. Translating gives CASSWGGNEQYF.

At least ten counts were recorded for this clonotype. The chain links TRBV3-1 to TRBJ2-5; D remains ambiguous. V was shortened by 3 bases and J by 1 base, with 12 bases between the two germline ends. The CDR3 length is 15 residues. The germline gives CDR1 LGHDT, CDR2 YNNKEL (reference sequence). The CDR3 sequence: CASSQNAVSQETQYF. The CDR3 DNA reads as TGTGCCAGCAGCCAGAACGCCGTATCCCAAGAGACCCAGTACTTC.

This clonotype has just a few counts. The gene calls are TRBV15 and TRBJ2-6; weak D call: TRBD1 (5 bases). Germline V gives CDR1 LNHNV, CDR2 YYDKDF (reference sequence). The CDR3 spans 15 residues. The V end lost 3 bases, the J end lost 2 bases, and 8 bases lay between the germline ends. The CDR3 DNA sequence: TGTGCCACCAGCAGCGACAGTACTGGGGCCAACGTCCTGACTTTC. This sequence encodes CATSSDSTGANVLTF. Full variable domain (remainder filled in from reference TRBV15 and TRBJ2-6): DAMVIQNPRYQVTQFGKPVTLSCSQTLNHNVMYWYQQKSSQAPKLLFHYYDKDFNNEADTPDNFQSRRPNTSFCFLDIRSPGLGDTAMYLCATSSDSTGANVLTFGAGSRLTVL.

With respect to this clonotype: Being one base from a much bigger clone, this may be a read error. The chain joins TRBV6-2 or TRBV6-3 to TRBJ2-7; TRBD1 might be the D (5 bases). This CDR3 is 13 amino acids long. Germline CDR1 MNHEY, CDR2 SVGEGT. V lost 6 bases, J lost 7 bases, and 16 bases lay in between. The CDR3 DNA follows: TGTGCCAGCAGCGACCTAGGGGTCGGTGAGCAGTACTTC. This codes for CASSDLGVGEQYF.

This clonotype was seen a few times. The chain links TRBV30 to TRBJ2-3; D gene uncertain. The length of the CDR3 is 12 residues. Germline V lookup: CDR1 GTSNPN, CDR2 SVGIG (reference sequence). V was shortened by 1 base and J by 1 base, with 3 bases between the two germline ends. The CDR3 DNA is TGTGCCTGGAGTGCCCGCACAGATACGCAGTATTTT. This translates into CAWSARTDTQYF.

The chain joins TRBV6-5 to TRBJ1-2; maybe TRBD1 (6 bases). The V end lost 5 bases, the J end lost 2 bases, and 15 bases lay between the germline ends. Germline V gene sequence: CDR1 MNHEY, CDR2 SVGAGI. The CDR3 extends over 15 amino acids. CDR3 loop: CASSDPNRVNYGYTF. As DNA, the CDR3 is TGTGCCAGCAGTGACCCGAACAGGGTAAACTATGGCTACACCTTC.

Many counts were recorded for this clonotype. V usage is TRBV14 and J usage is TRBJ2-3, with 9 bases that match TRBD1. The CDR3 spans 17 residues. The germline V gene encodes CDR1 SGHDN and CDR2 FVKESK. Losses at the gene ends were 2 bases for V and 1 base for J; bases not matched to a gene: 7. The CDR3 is CASSQLTGGIGTDTQYF. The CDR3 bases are TGTGCCAGCAGCCAATTAACAGGGGGCATCGGCACAGATACGCAGTATTTT. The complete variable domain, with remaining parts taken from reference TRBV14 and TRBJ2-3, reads EAGVTQFPSHSVIEKGQTVTLRCDPISGHDNLYWYRRVMGKEIKFLLHFVKESKQDESGMPNNRFLAERTGGTYSTLKVQPAELEDSGVYFCASSQLTGGIGTDTQYFGPGTRLTVL.

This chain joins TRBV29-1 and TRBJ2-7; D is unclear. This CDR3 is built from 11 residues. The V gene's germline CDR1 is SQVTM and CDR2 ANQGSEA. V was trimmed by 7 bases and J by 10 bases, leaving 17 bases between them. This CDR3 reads CSASTSKAQYF. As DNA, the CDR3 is TGCAGCGCTTCCACCAGCAAAGCCCAGTACTTC.

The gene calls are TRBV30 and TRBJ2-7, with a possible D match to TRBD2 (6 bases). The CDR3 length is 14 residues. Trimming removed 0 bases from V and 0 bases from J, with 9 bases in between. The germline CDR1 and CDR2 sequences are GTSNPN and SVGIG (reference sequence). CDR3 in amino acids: CAWSVMGGSYEQYF. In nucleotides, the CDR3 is TGTGCCTGGAGTGTAATGGGGGGCTCCTACGAGCAGTACTTC.

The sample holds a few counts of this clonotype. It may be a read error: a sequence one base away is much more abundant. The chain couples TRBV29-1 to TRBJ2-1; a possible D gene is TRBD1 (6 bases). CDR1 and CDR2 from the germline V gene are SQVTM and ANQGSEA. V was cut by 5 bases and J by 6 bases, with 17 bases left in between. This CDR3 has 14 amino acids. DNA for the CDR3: TGCAGCGTTACAGGGCGAGGGGTCAGCAATGAGCAGTTCTTC. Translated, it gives CSVTGRGVSNEQFF.

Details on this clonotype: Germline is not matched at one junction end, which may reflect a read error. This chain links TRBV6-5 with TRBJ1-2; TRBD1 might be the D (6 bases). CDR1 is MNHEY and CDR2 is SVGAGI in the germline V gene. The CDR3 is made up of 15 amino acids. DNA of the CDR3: TGTGTCAGCAGTCCAACAGGCCAGGGGCTCTATGGCTACACCTTC. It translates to CVSSPTGQGLYGYTF.

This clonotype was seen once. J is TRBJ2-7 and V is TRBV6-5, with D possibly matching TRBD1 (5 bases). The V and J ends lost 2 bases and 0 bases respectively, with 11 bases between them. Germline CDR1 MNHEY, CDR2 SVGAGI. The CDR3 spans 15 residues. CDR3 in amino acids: CASSYGQGYSYEQYF. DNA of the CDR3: TGTGCCAGCAGTTACGGGCAGGGTTACTCCTACGAGCAGTACTTC.

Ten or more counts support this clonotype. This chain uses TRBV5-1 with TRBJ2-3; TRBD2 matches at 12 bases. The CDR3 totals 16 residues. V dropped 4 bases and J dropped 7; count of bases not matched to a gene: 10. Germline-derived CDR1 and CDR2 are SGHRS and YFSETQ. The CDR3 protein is CASSDEGLAGGYTQYF. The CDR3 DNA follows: TGCGCCAGCAGCGACGAGGGACTAGCGGGTGGTTATACGCAGTATTTT. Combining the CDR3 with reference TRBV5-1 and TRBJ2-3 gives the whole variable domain KAGVTQTPRYLIKTRGQQVTLSCSPISGHRSVSWYQQTPGQGLQFLFEYFSETQRNKGNFPGRFSGRQFSNSRSEMNVSTLELGDSALYLCASSDEGLAGGYTQYFGPGTRLTVL.

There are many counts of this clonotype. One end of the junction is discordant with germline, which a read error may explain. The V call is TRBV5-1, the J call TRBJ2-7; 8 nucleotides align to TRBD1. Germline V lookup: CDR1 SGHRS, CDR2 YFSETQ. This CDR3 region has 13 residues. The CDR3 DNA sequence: TGTGCCAGCAGTTTGGCAGGGGGCCACGAGCAGTACTTC. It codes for CASSLAGGHEQYF.

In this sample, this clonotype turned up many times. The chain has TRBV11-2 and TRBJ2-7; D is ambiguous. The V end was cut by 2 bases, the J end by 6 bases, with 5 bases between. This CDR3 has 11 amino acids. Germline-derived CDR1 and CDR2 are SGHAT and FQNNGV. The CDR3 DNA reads TGTGCCAGCAGCTTATGGGGCGAGCAGTACTTC. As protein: CASSLWGEQYF.

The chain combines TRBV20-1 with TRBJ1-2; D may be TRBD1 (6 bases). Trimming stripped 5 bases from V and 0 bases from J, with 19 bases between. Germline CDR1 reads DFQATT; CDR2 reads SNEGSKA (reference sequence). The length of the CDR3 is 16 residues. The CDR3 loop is CSAQNPGTKANYGYTF. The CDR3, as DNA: TGCAGTGCTCAGAACCCCGGGACAAAAGCTAACTATGGCTACACCTTC.

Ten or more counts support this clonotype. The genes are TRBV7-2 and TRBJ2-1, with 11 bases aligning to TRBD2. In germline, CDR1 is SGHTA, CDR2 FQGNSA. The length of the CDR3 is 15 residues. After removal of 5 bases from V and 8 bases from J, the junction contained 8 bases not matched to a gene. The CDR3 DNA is TGTGCCAGCAGCGTTCTAGCGGGGGGCTGGGATGAGCAGTTCTTC. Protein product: CASSVLAGGWDEQFF.

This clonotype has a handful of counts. The CDR3 spells CASSLALTGDRSPLHF. CDR3 in DNA: TGCGCCAGCAGCTTGGCTTTGACAGGGGACCGGTCACCCCTCCACTTT. The genes are TRBV5-1 and TRBJ1-6, with 8 bases lining up with TRBD1. V lost 0 bases and J lost 10; bases outside the gene matches: 9. This CDR3 comprises 16 residues. Germline V CDR1 and CDR2: SGHRS, YFSETQ.

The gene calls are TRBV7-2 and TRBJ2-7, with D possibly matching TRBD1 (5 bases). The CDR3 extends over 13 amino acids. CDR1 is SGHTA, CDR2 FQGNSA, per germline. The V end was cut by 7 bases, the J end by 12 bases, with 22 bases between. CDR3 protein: CASTLNPTDGRYF. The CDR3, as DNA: TGTGCCAGCACCCTTAATCCGACAGACGGGCGGTACTTC.

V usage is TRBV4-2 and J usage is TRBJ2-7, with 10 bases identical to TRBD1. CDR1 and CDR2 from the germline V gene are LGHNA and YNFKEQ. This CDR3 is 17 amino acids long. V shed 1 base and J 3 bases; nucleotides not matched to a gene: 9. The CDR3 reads CASSQGSRGTGDYEQYF. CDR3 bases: TGTGCCAGCAGCCAAGGGTCGCGTGGGACAGGGGACTACGAGCAGTACTTC.

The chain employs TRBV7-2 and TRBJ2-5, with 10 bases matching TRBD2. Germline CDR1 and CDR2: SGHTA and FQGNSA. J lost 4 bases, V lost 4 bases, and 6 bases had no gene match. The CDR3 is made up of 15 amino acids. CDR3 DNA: TGTGCCAGCAGCTCGAAGCTAGCGGGAGTAGAGACCCAGTACTTC. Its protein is CASSSKLAGVETQYF.

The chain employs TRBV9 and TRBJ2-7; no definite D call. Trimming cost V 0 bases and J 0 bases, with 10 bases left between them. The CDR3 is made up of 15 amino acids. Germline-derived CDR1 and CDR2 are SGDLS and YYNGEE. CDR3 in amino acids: CASSVGTTVSYEQYF. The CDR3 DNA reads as TGTGCCAGCAGCGTAGGCACTACGGTCTCCTACGAGCAGTACTTC.

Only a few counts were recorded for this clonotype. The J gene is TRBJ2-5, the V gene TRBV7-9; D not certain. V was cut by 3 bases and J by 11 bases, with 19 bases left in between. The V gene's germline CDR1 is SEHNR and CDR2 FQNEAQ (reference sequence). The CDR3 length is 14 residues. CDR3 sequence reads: CASSFDDAVNEQYF. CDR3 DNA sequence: TGTGCCAGCAGCTTCGATGACGCCGTCAATGAGCAGTACTTC.

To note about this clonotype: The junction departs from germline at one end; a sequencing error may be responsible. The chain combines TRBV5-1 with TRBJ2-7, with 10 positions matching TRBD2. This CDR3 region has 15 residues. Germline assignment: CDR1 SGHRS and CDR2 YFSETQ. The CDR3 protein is CASNLERGGRGEQYF. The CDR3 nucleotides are TGCGCCAGCAACTTGGAGCGGGGGGGCCGGGGCGAGCAGTACTTC.